This T cell receptor beta chain is drawn from a study of blood T cells in healthy people across ages. Germline values: CDR1 DFQATT, CDR2 SNEGSKA (reference sequence). This CDR3 contains 12 residues. The V gene lost 0 bases and the J gene lost 11 bases, with 13 bases spanning the gap. A J-beta primer mix and a sample-barcoded 5' primer were used in a second PCR of roughly 6 to 11 cycles. TCRdb analysed the 5' RACE reads with MiXCR anew, one entry per CDR3 protein. The data contain about 1.5 million distinct CDR3 sequences, roughly 43% of them singletons. Peripheral blood from each donor was collected in a volume of ten milliliters.

The clonotype was recovered from a woman aged 18-35 years in good health. The chain recombines TRBV20-1 with TRBJ1-2, with D unclear. The sample consisted of blood. Here the CDR3 reads CSARDDTDEYTF. CDR3 DNA sequence: TGCAGTGCTAGAGATGATACGGACGAATACACCTTC.